One sample yielded the 21 T cell receptor beta chains listed below, sequenced in a study of blood T cell repertoires in COVID-19. The protocol was immunoSEQ multiplex PCR, while the TCRdb copy is restricted to in-frame clones and leaves out a portion. The repertoire has approximately 200,000 clones, 86% of them found once; the top ten carry approximately 4.8%. Sequenced sample: PBMCs or T cells enriched from blood (not recorded which). These TCRs come from a woman aged 25 to 45 who had been exposed to COVID-19.

This clone was found once. The V and J genes are TRBV6-5 and TRBJ1-2; D might be TRBD1 (5 bases). Per germline, CDR1 MNHEY and CDR2 SVGAGI. The length of the CDR3 is 13 residues. V lost 5 bases and J lost 2, with 9 bases in between. CDR3 in DNA: TGTGCCAGCAGTCTTGACAGAAACTATGGCTACACCTTC. Residues: CASSLDRNYGYTF.

The table lists this clone with a count of one. The chain employs TRBV27 and TRBJ2-7, with 11 bases lining up with TRBD2. With 6 bases clipped from V and 5 bases from J, the junction kept 9 bases outside the gene matches. This CDR3 contains 15 residues. Germline V CDR1 and CDR2: MNHEY, SMNVEV (reference sequence). The CDR3 DNA follows: TGTGCCAGCAGCTCCAGACTAGCGGGGACCCACGAGCAGTACTTC. This gives the protein CASSSRLAGTHEQYF.

The chain recombines TRBV2 with TRBJ1-2; 9 bases are a match to TRBD1. This CDR3 contains 12 residues. The germline gives CDR1 SNHLY, CDR2 FYNNEI. The trim removed 8 bases at V and 8 bases at J, leaving 6 bases unmatched. CDR3 bases: TGTGCCAGCCACCGGGACAGGGACGGCTACACCTTC. Translating gives CASHRDRDGYTF.

The V call is TRBV14, the J call TRBJ1-2; no reliable D call. From germline, CDR1 is SGHDN and CDR2 FVKESK. The CDR3 has 15 amino acids. With 1 base removed from V and 5 bases from J, the gap between germline ends came to 14 bases. CDR3 sequence: CASSQAGVGIYGYTF. The CDR3 DNA follows: TGTGCCAGCAGCCAAGCCGGGGTTGGAATATATGGCTACACCTTC.

The rearrangement joins TRBV7-6 to TRBJ2-1, with 16 bases fitting TRBD2. CDR3 length equals 18 residues. V gave up 3 bases and J gave up 5 bases; unmatched junction bases: 7. Germline V CDR1 and CDR2: SGHVS, FNYEAQ. The CDR3 DNA reads TGTGCCAGCAGCTTTCGCGGGACTAGCGGGGGGGCAGACAATGAGCAGTTCTTC. This encodes CASSFRGTSGGADNEQFF.

The chain employs TRBV5-8 and TRBJ1-1; TRBD1 matches 7 bases. This CDR3 region has 18 residues. The junction had 16 bases not matched to a gene; V was cut back by 2 bases and J by 3 bases. Germline V CDR1 and CDR2: SGHTS, YDEGEE. Here the CDR3 reads CASSFFSGSAGQYTEAFF. The CDR3 region has the DNA TGTGCCAGCAGCTTTTTTTCGGGTTCCGCGGGACAGTACACTGAAGCTTTCTTT.

The sample holds one count of this clone. This chain links TRBV18 with TRBJ1-1; the D gene is possibly TRBD1 (6 bases). Trimming cost V 3 bases and J 2 bases, with 19 bases left between them. Germline V gene lookup returns CDR1 KGHSH and CDR2 LQKENI. The CDR3 sequence is 17 residues long. The CDR3 sequence: CASSPIASTGSNTEAFF. CDR3 DNA sequence: TGTGCCAGCTCACCGATTGCTTCGACAGGATCCAACACTGAAGCTTTCTTT.

The chain has TRBV11-2 and TRBJ1-2; D is possibly TRBD1 (5 bases). Germline loops: CDR1 SGHAT, CDR2 FQNNGV. V lost 0 bases, J lost 7 bases, and 9 bases lay in between. This CDR3 has 13 amino acids. DNA of the CDR3: TGTGCCAGCAGCTTAGAAATAGGGGTTGGCTACACCTTC. This codes for CASSLEIGVGYTF.

The rearrangement uses TRBV2 and TRBJ1-1; weak D call: TRBD1 (6 bases). This CDR3 spans 14 amino acids. The germline V gene encodes CDR1 SNHLY and CDR2 FYNNEI. V was trimmed by 5 bases and J by 3 bases, leaving 13 bases between them. The CDR3 loop is CASSFSPGDTEAFF. CDR3 in DNA: TGTGCCAGCAGTTTCTCCCCAGGGGACACTGAAGCTTTCTTT. The entire variable domain, with the rest obtained from reference TRBV2 and TRBJ1-1, is as follows: EPEVTQTPSHQVTQMGQEVILRCVPISNHLYFYWYRQILGQKVEFLVSFYNNEISEKSEIFDDQFSVERPDGSNFTLKIRSTKLEDSAMYFCASSFSPGDTEAFFGQGTRLTVV.

This chain uses TRBV19 with TRBJ1-4; 7 bases line up with TRBD1. Trimming took 6 bases from V and 1 from J; bases not matched to a gene: 8. Looked up from germline, CDR1 is LNHDA and CDR2 is SQIVND (reference sequence). The CDR3 has 16 amino acids. The CDR3 sequence is CASSTDRAITNEKLFF. The CDR3 DNA reads TGTGCCAGTAGCACCGACAGGGCGATAACTAATGAAAAACTGTTTTTT.

The sample holds a few counts of this clone. The CDR3 loop is CSVQGDEQFF. Here the CDR3 DNA reads TGCAGCGTCCAGGGGGATGAGCAGTTCTTC. The gene calls are TRBV29-1 and TRBJ2-1, with 7 bases aligning to TRBD1. This CDR3 region has 10 residues. Per germline, CDR1 SQVTM and CDR2 ANQGSEA. The V segment lost 6 bases and the J segment 8 bases; nucleotides outside the gene matches: 1.

The chain employs TRBV3-1 (or the pseudogene TRBV3-2) and TRBJ1-6; the D is unclear. Germline V gene data show CDR1 as LGHDT and CDR2 as YNNKEL (reference sequence). This CDR3 is built from 14 residues. With 4 bases removed from V and 10 bases from J, the gap between germline ends came to 14 bases. The CDR3 loop is CASSPLTGWSPLHF. CDR3 DNA sequence: TGTGCCAGCAGCCCCCTAACTGGTTGGTCACCCCTCCACTTT.

The rearrangement links TRBV5-1 to TRBJ2-7; 9 bases line up with TRBD1. Germline V gives CDR1 SGHRS, CDR2 YFSETQ. The CDR3 has 15 amino acids. V trimming: 2 bases; J trimming: 5 bases; junction bases outside the gene matches: 8. CDR3 region: CASSLRQGVFHEQYF. DNA of the CDR3: TGCGCCAGCAGCTTACGACAGGGGGTTTTCCACGAGCAGTACTTC.

J is TRBJ2-7 and V is TRBV19; 9 bases fit TRBD2. The J segment lost 0 bases and the V segment lost 7 bases, leaving 4 bases of the junction unmatched. Germline lookup yields CDR1 LNHDA and CDR2 SQIVND (reference sequence). There are 14 residues in the CDR3. CDR3 amino acids: CASMAGGSSYEQYF. The CDR3 DNA follows: TGTGCCAGTATGGCGGGGGGGAGCTCCTACGAGCAGTACTTC.

This rearrangement joins TRBV2 to TRBJ1-4; 8 bases match TRBD1. The CDR3 spans 15 residues. Germline values: CDR1 SNHLY, CDR2 FYNNEI. Unmatched junction bases numbered 8, after V lost 6 bases and J lost 5 bases. The CDR3, as DNA: TGTGCCAGCAGACGCGACAGGGGCCCAAATGAAAAACTGTTTTTT. This gives the protein CASRRDRGPNEKLFF.

The chain couples TRBV9 to TRBJ1-1; TRBD1 might be the D (5 bases). Trimming took 3 bases from V and 0 from J, leaving 12 bases between them. Germline V CDR1 and CDR2: SGDLS, YYNGEE. This CDR3 spans 15 amino acids. CDR3: CASSAQGSLNTEAFF. Written as DNA, the CDR3 is TGTGCCAGCAGCGCGCAGGGTAGTCTGAACACTGAAGCTTTCTTT.

This chain links TRBV29-1 with TRBJ2-5, with 9 bases matching TRBD1. V trimming: 2 bases; J trimming: 5 bases; junction bases outside the gene matches: 6. CDR1 SQVTM and CDR2 ANQGSEA come from the germline V gene. The CDR3 runs to 14 residues. The CDR3 DNA reads TGCAGCGTTGAACACAGGGGGCTTGGGGAGACCCAGTACTTC. Its translation is CSVEHRGLGETQYF.

This chain uses TRBV4-1 with TRBJ1-3; unclear D gene. This CDR3 is built from 19 residues. Germline V CDR1 and CDR2: MGHRA, YSYEKL. V lost 0 bases, J lost 3 bases, and 21 bases lay in between. The CDR3 bases are TGCGCCAGCAGCCAAGATCGGAACGGGGTCCGCCCCGGTGGAAACACCATATATTTT. This encodes CASSQDRNGVRPGGNTIYF.

This clone was seen only a few times. The rearrangement links TRBV6-6 to TRBJ1-2; 7 bases agree with TRBD1. In germline, CDR1 is MNHNY, CDR2 SVGAGI (reference sequence). Trimming at V came to 2 bases and at J to 2 bases, leaving 2 bases not matched to a gene. The CDR3 sequence is 14 residues long. The CDR3 DNA is TGTGCCAGCAGTTACGTGGGACAGAACTATGGCTACACCTTC. This encodes CASSYVGQNYGYTF.

The V gene is TRBV5-1, the J gene TRBJ2-5, with a tentative D call TRBD2 (5 bases). This CDR3 spans 16 amino acids. V was clipped by 3 bases and J by 6 bases, with 21 bases between them. The germline gives CDR1 SGHRS, CDR2 YFSETQ. CDR3 sequence reads: CASSSGSGGTIQTQYF. CDR3 sequence (DNA): TGCGCCAGCAGCTCCGGGTCCGGAGGAACCATCCAGACCCAGTACTTC.

The J gene is TRBJ1-1, the V gene TRBV11-2; a possible D gene is TRBD1 (6 bases). Germline V gene lookup returns CDR1 SGHAT and CDR2 FQNNGV. V was pared by 0 bases and J by 0 bases, with 8 bases between. The CDR3 sequence is 15 residues long. DNA of the CDR3: TGTGCCAGCAGCTTAGAGACAGGTCTGAACACTGAAGCTTTCTTT. Translating gives CASSLETGLNTEAFF.